This entry describes one T cell receptor (beta chain). The sample holds one count of this clone. Its antigen remains unidentified. No base quality values were provided; no much bigger clone lies one nucleotide off. Per the publication, the time point label means: baseline before first vaccination. Vaccinee samples were obtained from the UK trials COV001 and COV002, which included a single-blind randomized controlled phase 2/3 trial of AZD1222 (ChAdOx1 nCoV-19) in healthy adults. Trial participant PBMC samples were collected at day 0 and day 28 after the second dose for TCRbeta chain sequencing. The CDR3 regions of human TCRbeta chains were analyzed by immunosequencing. Per the original workflow: Repertoire TCRs were matched against a reference library of SARS-CoV-2-specific TCRs generated with the MIRA antigen-specificity platform. Breadth was defined as the fraction of unique TCRs that were SARS-CoV-2-associated, and depth was defined as the fraction of total T cells that were SARS-CoV-2-associated. Using the MIRA data, each spike-specific TCR was mapped to the spike region that the TCR reacts to and placed in a CD4 or CD8 class. Log10-transformed breadth and depth values were compared by one-way ANOVA with Sidak's multiple comparisons tests. TCRdb re-hosts the immuneACCESS table, in-frame sequences only. Its copies lack some clones; in the studies checked, an unresolved V gene accounts for under half of them, and the cause for the rest is not known. Clonal size and the V and J genes are those of that table, whereas D and trimming came from the DNA. This sample holds 100,000 to 110,000 clones; 88% were observed only once. 1.8% of the sample goes to the ten largest clones.

V is cut back by 6 bases and J by 9 bases, with 6 bases in the junction unmatched. There are 12 amino acids in the CDR3, from cysteine to phenylalanine inclusive. The DNA shown is the 36-base CDR3, in frame from base 1. The germline V gene provides CDR1 MNHEY and CDR2 SVGAGI. The source of the sample is a study of T cell responses to AZD1222 COVID-19 vaccine (dated by TCRdb to the early 2020s). About the full investigation: AZD1222 recipients with second doses at about 4 weeks or about 12 weeks were pooled, because spike-specific TCR depth and breadth did not differ between schedules. TCR sequencing covered roughly 230 trial participants: 200 to 220 given two doses of AZD1222 and some 25 given two doses of MenACWY control vaccine. Trial participants were enrolled by age into 18-55, 56-69 and 70-plus year subgroups, with approximately 160, 26 and 62 TCR-sequenced participants respectively. Overall study results and their limits: The whole spike protein was spanned by vaccine-associated CD4 TCRs, and dominant responses were seen in regions 160-218 and 743-854. The 56-69-year group was small, and its depth increase did not reach significance, likely because of low power. Participants were mostly white British and included more females than males, and it was suggested by the authors that clonal diversity may have been underestimated. Reportedly, almost half of the unique spike-specific TCRs recognized epitopes lying outside the regions that are mutated in the B.1.351 and B.1.1.7 variants. Because no day 14 peak-response samples were available, the repertoires could be characterized only after the peak T cell response. Spike-specific TCR breadth and depth rose significantly after two AZD1222 doses compared with day 0 and with MenACWY recipients. Conclusions about previously exposed vaccinees were limited because only six AZD1222 recipients were SARS-CoV-2 seropositive at baseline.

The chain was built from TRBV6-5 and TRBJ2-3, with 7 bases matching TRBD2. This TCR was recovered from an adult in good health. The input for sequencing was peripheral blood, taken on day 0 of AZD1222 vaccination. The bases read TGTGCCAGCAGCCCACGAGCGGGAACGCAGTATTTT. Its product reads: CASSPRAGTQYF.